The present TCR beta chain was sequenced within a study of spatial heterogeneity in lung cancer. MiXCR was run by TCRdb on the 5' RACE reads, yielding one entry per CDR3 protein. The table lists roughly 71,000 distinct CDR3 sequences, roughly 8.9% of them singletons. The time point denotes: blood at routine non-recurrence follow-up after resection. Many counts were recorded for this clonotype. This CDR3 is built from 16 residues. Trimming removed 6 bases from V and 2 bases from J; junction bases left unmatched: 8. Per the germline V gene, CDR1 is MNHEY and CDR2 is SVGEGT. The input for sequencing was PBMCs, taken at follow-up. This clonotype was sampled from a female donor with early-stage non-small cell lung cancer. The rearrangement links TRBV6-2 or TRBV6-3 to TRBJ2-7; 12 nucleotides line up with TRBD2. CDR3 amino acids: CASSLTSGGPTYEQYF. The CDR3 DNA reads TGTGCCAGCAGCCTGACTAGCGGGGGACCTACCTACGAGCAGTACTTC.